The sequence of this T cell receptor (beta chain) was determined in a study of CD8+ T cells in alopecia areata. General study points: TCRs were shared less clearly across patients than in mice, possibly for HLA-related reasons.

Trimming took 6 bases from V and 7 from J, leaving 10 bases between them. CDR3 length: 12 residues. The germline V gene has CDR1 MNHEY and CDR2 SMNVEV (reference sequence). Investigators isolated RNA and reverse transcribed it into cDNA to act as the sequencing template. The method was immunoSEQ multiplex PCR; TCRdb's version includes in-frame clones alone and lacks a portion of them. The sample includes roughly 150,000 clones, around half of them seen just once. This sample's treatment: oral pan-JAK inhibitor, 5-10 mg twice daily. As to this clone: The antigen is undetermined.

This chain uses TRBV27 with TRBJ2-4, with D perhaps TRBD1 (6 bases). The source of this sequence is a human donor with alopecia areata. The starting material was CD8+ T cells sorted from blood, obtained at week 4, from a patient treated with tofacitinib. The chain's CDR3 is CASRNRVNIQYF. The CDR3 nucleotides are TGTGCCAGCAGGAACAGGGTGAACATTCAGTACTTC.